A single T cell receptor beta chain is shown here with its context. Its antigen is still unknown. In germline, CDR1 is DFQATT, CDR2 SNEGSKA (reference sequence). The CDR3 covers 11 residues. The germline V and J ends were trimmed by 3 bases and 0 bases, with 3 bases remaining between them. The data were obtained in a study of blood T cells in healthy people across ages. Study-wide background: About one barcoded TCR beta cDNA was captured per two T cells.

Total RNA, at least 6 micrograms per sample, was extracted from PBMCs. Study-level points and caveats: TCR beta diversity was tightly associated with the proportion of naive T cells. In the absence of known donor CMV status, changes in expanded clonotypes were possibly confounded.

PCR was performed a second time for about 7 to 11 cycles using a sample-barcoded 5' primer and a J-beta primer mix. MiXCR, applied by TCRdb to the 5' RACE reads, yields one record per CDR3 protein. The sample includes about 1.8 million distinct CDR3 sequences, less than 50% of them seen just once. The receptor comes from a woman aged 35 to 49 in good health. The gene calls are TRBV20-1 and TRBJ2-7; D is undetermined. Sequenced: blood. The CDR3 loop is CSASGSYEQYF. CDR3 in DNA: TGCAGTGCTAGCGGCTCCTACGAGCAGTACTTC.